Sequencing of this TCR beta chain was carried out in a study of blood T cell repertoires in COVID-19. V lost 8 bases and J lost 3; bases outside the gene matches: 8. This CDR3 is 14 amino acids long. Germline V CDR1 and CDR2: SNHLY, FYNNEI. The repertoire was sequenced with immunoSEQ multiplex PCR; TCRdb's copy has only in-frame clones and lacks some. This table holds some 130,000 clones, approximately 84% found once. Sequencing used peripheral blood. The J gene is TRBJ2-3, the V gene TRBV2; 7 nucleotides align to TRBD2. This clonotype was sampled from a human donor in a cohort sampled during active COVID-19. The CDR3 DNA is TGTGCCAGCGGGAGGGCGGCCCGAACAGATACGCAGTATTTT. Translated: CASGRAARTDTQYF.